This T cell receptor beta chain originates from a study of blood T cell repertoires in COVID-19. Trimming took 8 bases from V and 5 from J; bases not matched to a gene: 8. CDR3 size: 14 residues. In germline, CDR1 is SNHLY, CDR2 FYNNEI. As processed by the authors: Amplification with reference gene primers provided the estimates of nucleated cell counts. Sequencing was performed with immunoSEQ multiplex PCR; in TCRdb, only in-frame clones are kept and a portion is missing. V and J calls and clone size are as listed in that table; D and trimming were resolved from the DNA. The sample includes about 200,000 clones, just under 85% of them seen just once.

Sequenced: peripheral blood. V is TRBV2 and J is TRBJ1-4; 7 nucleotides line up with TRBD1. This receptor was obtained from an older woman with active or convalescent COVID-19. CDR3 sequence reads: CASARDSLNEKLFF. DNA of the CDR3: TGTGCCAGCGCGCGGGACAGCCTAAATGAAAAACTGTTTTTT.